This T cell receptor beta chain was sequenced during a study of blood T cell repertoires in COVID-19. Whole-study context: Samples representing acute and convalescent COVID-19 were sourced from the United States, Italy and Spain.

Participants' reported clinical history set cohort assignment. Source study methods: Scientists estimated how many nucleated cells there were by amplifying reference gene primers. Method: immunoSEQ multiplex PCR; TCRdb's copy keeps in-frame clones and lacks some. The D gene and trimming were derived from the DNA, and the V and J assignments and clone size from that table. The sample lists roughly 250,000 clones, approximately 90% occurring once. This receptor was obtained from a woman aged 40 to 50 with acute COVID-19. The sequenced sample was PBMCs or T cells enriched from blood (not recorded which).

Here the CDR3 DNA reads TGTGCCAGCAGCGTATTTCCGGGAGGGTACAATGAGCAGTTCTTC. Its translation is CASSVFPGGYNEQFF. This chain connects TRBV9 to TRBJ2-1, with TRBD2 matching over 8 bases. J gave up 4 bases and V 1 base, and 4 bases lay outside the gene matches. Germline values: CDR1 SGDLS, CDR2 YYNGEE. The CDR3 runs 15 residues.